This T cell receptor beta chain was captured by sequencing in a study of shared clonotypes between healthy human individuals. Whole-study findings and limits: Naive CD4 clonotypes were shared across a few donors at about 5%.

Notes on this clone: Antigen specificity is unknown.

Data came from immunoSEQ multiplex PCR; TCRdb stores just in-frame clones and leaves some out. Of 780,000 or so clones listed, 72% were seen once; the top ten hold more than 1.5%. The CDR3 has 16 amino acids. The germline V gene has CDR1 MNHEY and CDR2 SVGAGI. V lost 0 bases and J lost 6, with 16 bases in between. Sequenced: memory CD4+ T cells sorted from blood. Documented subset: CD45RA-negative fraction. The chain is built from TRBV6-5 and TRBJ2-3, with a weak D call TRBD2 (7 bases). The source of this sequence is a woman aged 25 to 39 in good health. The CDR3 DNA sequence: TGTGCCAGCAGTTACTCGCGGCCGGGGAGGGGGGATACGCAGTATTTT. Its protein is CASSYSRPGRGDTQYF.